Listed below are T cell receptor beta chains from one sample, sequenced in a study of vaccination effects on CD4 cells after COVID-19. The data were produced by immunoSEQ multiplex PCR, yet TCRdb's version contains in-frame clones alone and is incomplete. The sample lists roughly 71,000 clones; approximately 80% were seen once. The antigens for these receptors are not known. The material sequenced was CD4+ T cells from PBMCs cultured with HCoV-229E spike peptides, taken after COVID-19 vaccination. The receptor set was obtained from a human donor who received a COVID-19 vaccine. The CDR3 runs from the conserved cysteine through the conserved F or W. The D gene is left open where the match is weak. Some rows have no size entry. The others give once, few or many, or a class for an expanded clone.

clone size	V gene	J gene	D gene	CDR3 DNA	CDR3 protein
.	TRBV9	TRBJ2-1	.	TGTGCCAGCAGCGGTTACAATGAGCAGTTCTTC	CASSGYNEQFF
.	TRBV18	TRBJ1-4	.	TGTGCCAGCTCGGGCCGAGGGGGTTTATCTAATGAAAAACTGTTTTTT	CASSGRGGLSNEKLFF
few	TRBV18	TRBJ2-1	.	TGTGCCAGCTCACCAGGGGGGTTCTCCTACAATGAGCAGTTCTTC	CASSPGGFSYNEQFF
.	TRBV3-1/TRBV3-2	TRBJ1-2	TRBD1	TGTGCCAGCAGCGGGGACAGCTACCCAACCTATGGCTACACCTTC	CASSGDSYPTYGYTF
.	TRBV5-6	TRBJ2-3	.	TGTGCCAGCAGCTTGCTAGTTGGGGATACGCAGTATTTT	CASSLLVGDTQYF
once	TRBV7-2	TRBJ1-6	.	TGTGCCAGCAGAGAACAGAGCTCCTATAATTCACCCCTCCACTTT	CASREQSSYNSPLHF
once	TRBV18	TRBJ1-1	.	TGTGCCAGCTCCTCATGGGAGGGGTTCACTGAAGCTTTCTTT	CASSSWEGFTEAFF
.	TRBV2	TRBJ1-2	TRBD1	TGTGCCAGCGGACAGGCGAACACCTTC	CASGQANTF
.	TRBV6-6	TRBJ2-3	TRBD2	TGTGCCAGCAGTCAGACTAGCGGGGGGTGGGGCACAGATACGCAGTATTTT	CASSQTSGGWGTDTQYF
.	TRBV6-6	TRBJ2-3	.	TGTGCCAGCAGAACCCCTCCCGGGCAGGGCACAGATACGCAGTATTTT	CASRTPPGQGTDTQYF